Below, 23 T cell receptor beta chains from the same sample are listed, as sequenced in a study of early T cells in non-severe SARS-CoV-2 infection. TCRdb re-called the 5' RACE reads with MiXCR, one entry per CDR3 protein. The sample yields tens of thousands of distinct CDR3 sequences, roughly 10% seen once. Sample: whole blood, taken at baseline. The receptors were gathered from an adult who was a healthcare worker with PCR-confirmed SARS-CoV-2 infection or an uninfected control (not recorded which).

The chain is built from TRBV6-2 or TRBV6-3 and TRBJ2-4, with 12 bases fitting TRBD2. Germline trimming cut 5 bases from V and 2 bases from J; bases unmatched to any gene: 10. This CDR3 has 18 residues. Germline-derived CDR1 and CDR2 are MNHEY and SVGEGT. The CDR3 DNA is TGTGCCAGCAGTACAATCTCTAGCGGGGGGGCGACCAAAAACATTCAGTACTTC. As protein: CASSTISSGGATKNIQYF.

This clonotype was seen at least ten times. The chain joins TRBV6-1 to TRBJ2-7, with a possible D match to TRBD2 (5 bases). The germline gives CDR1 MNHNS, CDR2 SASEGT. This CDR3 is built from 14 residues. Trimming took off 10 bases at V and 6 bases at J, with 22 bases between the two ends. The CDR3 spells CANLRGNLAGEQYF. In nucleotides, the CDR3 is TGTGCCAACCTCAGAGGGAACCTGGCGGGCGAGCAGTACTTC.

The sample holds a few counts of this clonotype. The rearrangement joins TRBV5-1 to TRBJ2-3; D possibly uses TRBD1 or TRBD2 (5 bases each). The germline V gene encodes CDR1 SGHRS and CDR2 YFSETQ. The CDR3 is 15 amino acids. V was trimmed by 0 bases and J by 1 base, leaving 9 bases between them. CDR3 sequence: CASSLVSGRTDTQYF. CDR3 nucleotide sequence: TGCGCCAGCAGCTTGGTCTCGGGACGCACAGATACGCAGTATTTT. Full variable domain (outside the CDR3, taken from reference TRBV5-1 and TRBJ2-3): KAGVTQTPRYLIKTRGQQVTLSCSPISGHRSVSWYQQTPGQGLQFLFEYFSETQRNKGNFPGRFSGRQFSNSRSEMNVSTLELGDSALYLCASSLVSGRTDTQYFGPGTRLTVL.

This clonotype turned up a few times. V usage is TRBV6-5 and J usage is TRBJ1-1, with a weak D call TRBD1 (5 bases). The V gene lost 4 bases and the J gene lost 1 base, with 10 bases spanning the gap. Germline CDR1 and CDR2: MNHEY and SVGAGI. This CDR3 is built from 14 residues. The CDR3 DNA follows: TGTGCCAGCAGTTCCCGCCAGGGGAACACTGAAGCTTTCTTT. Its translation: CASSSRQGNTEAFF.

J is TRBJ2-7 and V is TRBV5-4; no reliable D call. Germline V gene data show CDR1 as SGHNT and CDR2 as YYREEE (reference sequence). The CDR3 spans 14 residues. V was trimmed by 3 bases and J by 1 base, leaving 11 bases between them. CDR3 nucleotide sequence: TGTGCCAGCAGCTCTGGACGGAGTTCCTACGAGCAGTACTTC. Residues: CASSSGRSSYEQYF. The variable domain in full, completed from reference TRBV5-4 and TRBJ2-7, reads ETGVTQSPTHLIKTRGQQVTLRCSSQSGHNTVSWYQQALGQGPQFIFQYYREEENGRGNFPPRFSGLQFPNYSSELNVNALELDDSALYLCASSSGRSSYEQYFGPGTRLTVT.

This sequence joins TRBV11-2 and TRBJ2-1; D ambiguous. Germline V gene lookup returns CDR1 SGHAT and CDR2 FQNNGV. Between the trimmed V and J ends, which lost 5 bases and 9 bases, there was a span of 11 bases. The CDR3 runs 12 residues. CDR3 sequence: CASSPLASEQFF. For the CDR3, the DNA is TGTGCCAGCAGCCCCCTGGCATCTGAGCAGTTCTTC.

CDR3 residues: CSASERQGMGNQPQHF. The CDR3 DNA is TGCAGTGCTAGTGAGAGACAGGGGATGGGCAATCAGCCCCAGCATTTT. This chain links TRBV20-1 with TRBJ1-5, with TRBD1 matching over 8 bases. CDR1 is DFQATT, CDR2 SNEGSKA, per germline (reference sequence). The CDR3 totals 16 residues. Losses at the gene ends were 3 bases for V and 2 bases for J; bases not matched to a gene: 9.

This clonotype was detected a few times. The gene calls are TRBV12-3 or TRBV12-4 and TRBJ2-2; TRBD1 agrees at 9 bases. This CDR3 has 15 amino acids. Trimming at V came to 5 bases and at J to 6 bases, leaving 7 bases not matched to a gene. CDR3 in DNA: TGTGCCAGCAGTCTACAGGGGGCCGTGGCCGGGGAGCTGTTTTTT. Translating gives CASSLQGAVAGELFF.

At least ten counts were recorded for this clonotype. J is TRBJ2-7 and V is TRBV4-1; D call uncertain. Trimming left V 10 bases short and J 5 bases short, with 12 bases between. The CDR3 extends over 11 amino acids. The V gene's germline CDR1 is MGHRA and CDR2 YSYEKL. The CDR3 region has the DNA TGCGCCACCACCCAAGGGCACGAGCAGTACTTC. Translating gives CATTQGHEQYF.

The sample holds many counts of this clonotype. This chain links TRBV6-2 or TRBV6-3 with TRBJ2-5; 9 positions agree with TRBD1. J lost 2 bases, V lost 4 bases, and 8 bases had no gene match. Germline assignment: CDR1 MNHEY and CDR2 SVGEGT. The CDR3 loop spans 16 amino acids. CDR3 in DNA: TGTGCCAGCAGTTTGGTGTCCGGACAGGGGCAAGAGACCCAGTACTTC. It encodes CASSLVSGQGQETQYF.

This clonotype was counted between two and nine times. This chain joins TRBV5-6 and TRBJ2-7; weak D call: TRBD1 (6 bases). This CDR3 has 16 amino acids. Germline V gives CDR1 SGHDT, CDR2 YYEEEE. V lost 2 bases and J lost 2, with 17 bases in between. CDR3 residues: CASSLKDSPLTYEQYF. The CDR3 DNA is TGTGCCAGCAGCTTAAAGGACAGCCCATTAACCTACGAGCAGTACTTC.

The chain combines TRBV20-1 with TRBJ1-1; D is ambiguous. The V end lost 3 bases, the J end lost 9 bases, and 23 bases lay between the germline ends. The CDR3 has 15 amino acids. Germline V gene lookup returns CDR1 DFQATT and CDR2 SNEGSKA (reference sequence). The CDR3 loop reads CSASRQGRSFGQAFF. CDR3 DNA sequence: TGCAGTGCTAGCAGACAAGGGCGTTCTTTTGGCCAAGCTTTCTTT.

The chain carries TRBV15 and TRBJ2-7; D possibly corresponds to TRBD1 (6 bases). Germline V gene data show CDR1 as LNHNV and CDR2 as YYDKDF (reference sequence). The V gene lost 3 bases and the J gene lost 3 bases, with 18 bases spanning the gap. The CDR3 runs 16 residues. As DNA, the CDR3 is TGTGCCACCAGCAGCAGAGTCAGGGGAGTGTACTACGAGCAGTACTTC. This gives the protein CATSSRVRGVYYEQYF.

This clonotype was seen more than once but under ten times. This chain uses TRBV10-2 with TRBJ2-2, with D possibly being TRBD2 (6 bases). The CDR3 loop spans 17 amino acids. Germline CDR1 is WSHSY and CDR2 is SAAADI. Deletions cut 2 bases from V and 2 bases from J, with 15 bases between. The CDR3, as DNA: TGCGCCAGCAGTGAGCGGGATAGCGGAGCAAACACCGGGGAGCTGTTTTTT. Translation gives CASSERDSGANTGELFF.

This clonotype has more than one count but fewer than ten. The chain combines TRBV4-3 with TRBJ2-1; D remains unclear. The germline V gene has CDR1 LGHNA and CDR2 YSLEER. Trimming cost V 0 bases and J 4 bases, with 13 bases left between them. The CDR3 consists of 16 residues. The CDR3 nucleotides are TGCGCCAGCAGCCAAGATACCAGTCGCTTTTACAATGAGCAGTTCTTC. Protein product: CASSQDTSRFYNEQFF.

This clonotype was found a few times. The V call is TRBV20-1, the J call TRBJ2-3; TRBD2 aligns across 11 bases. Losses at the gene ends were 3 bases for V and 3 bases for J; bases not matched to a gene: 5. CDR3 length equals 15 residues. From germline, CDR1 is DFQATT and CDR2 SNEGSKA (reference sequence). CDR3 sequence (DNA): TGCAGTGCTAGCCCTAGCGGGGGGAGTACAGATACGCAGTATTTT. It yields the protein CSASPSGGSTDTQYF.

This sequence joins TRBV6-1 and TRBJ1-4; 10 positions agree with TRBD1. Trimming at V came to 7 bases and at J to 8 bases, leaving 7 bases not matched to a gene. CDR1 and CDR2 from the germline V gene are MNHNS and SASEGT. The CDR3 runs to 14 residues. The DNA for the CDR3 is TGTGCCAGCACCCTGGACAGGGGGAGGGAAAAACTGTTTTTT. Protein sequence: CASTLDRGREKLFF.

This clonotype was counted between two and nine times. The chain recombines TRBV10-1 with TRBJ2-7; no clear D gene. V was cut by 0 bases and J by 6 bases, with 9 bases left in between. This CDR3 is 13 amino acids long. Germline CDR1 is WNHNN and CDR2 is SYGVQD (reference sequence). The CDR3 DNA sequence: TGCGCCAGCAGTGAGTCGGCCATACCCGAGCAGTACTTC. As protein: CASSESAIPEQYF.

This clonotype was picked up a small number of times. This chain uses TRBV20-1 with TRBJ1-2, with D perhaps matching TRBD1 (5 bases). The germline CDR1 and CDR2 sequences are DFQATT and SNEGSKA (reference sequence). CDR3 length: 12 amino acids. V was shortened by 5 bases and J by 8 bases, with 15 bases between the two germline ends. The CDR3 spells CSASQGRRGYTF. The DNA of the CDR3 is TGCAGTGCTTCGCAGGGAAGAAGGGGCTACACCTTC.

This clonotype was seen more than once but under ten times. The chain combines TRBV30 with TRBJ1-2; 8 positions agree with TRBD1. V lost 3 bases and J lost 8; bases outside the gene matches: 5. The CDR3 runs to 12 residues. The germline gives CDR1 GTSNPN, CDR2 SVGIG (reference sequence). The CDR3 DNA is TGTGCCTGGAGCGAGACAGGGGAGGGCTACACCTTC. Encoded protein: CAWSETGEGYTF.

This clonotype was seen only a few times. J is TRBJ2-7 and V is TRBV30; 8 positions match TRBD2. This CDR3 spans 16 amino acids. The V gene's germline CDR1 is GTSNPN and CDR2 SVGIG (reference sequence). With V trimmed by 4 bases and J by 0 bases, 11 bases remained unmatched. The CDR3: CAWTRGGPLSSYEQYF. CDR3 nucleotide sequence: TGTGCCTGGACTCGCGGGGGGCCTTTAAGCTCCTACGAGCAGTACTTC.

The chain employs TRBV7-9 and TRBJ1-1; 9 nucleotides line up with TRBD1. The CDR3 extends over 14 amino acids. The V and J ends lost 5 bases and 5 bases, in that order; junction bases with no gene match: 6. The germline CDR1 and CDR2 sequences are SEHNR and FQNEAQ (reference sequence). The CDR3 sequence is CASSPTGGRTEAFF. The CDR3 nucleotides are TGTGCCAGCAGCCCGACAGGGGGACGGACTGAAGCTTTCTTT.

This clonotype turned up a few times. The chain combines TRBV7-9 with TRBJ2-7, with D possibly being TRBD1 (6 bases). Germline values: CDR1 SEHNR, CDR2 FQNEAQ (reference sequence). The CDR3 is 15 amino acids. The germline V and J ends were trimmed by 6 bases and 4 bases, with 19 bases remaining between them. The CDR3 here is CASSSTQGFGYEQYF. In DNA form, the CDR3 reads TGTGCCAGCAGTTCTACACAGGGATTTGGGTACGAGCAGTACTTC. Supplemented by reference TRBV7-9 and TRBJ2-7, the full variable domain reads DTGVSQNPRHKITKRGQNVTFRCDPISEHNRLYWYRQTLGQGPEFLTYFQNEAQLEKSRLLSDRFSAERPKGSFSTLEIQRTEQGDSAMYLCASSSTQGFGYEQYFGPGTRLTVT.